This T cell receptor beta chain is drawn from a study of blood T cells in healthy people across ages. The donors, healthy Caucasians from Russia, were aged roughly 6 to 90. Researchers collected ten milliliters of peripheral blood from every single donor. This clonotype was counted at least ten times. Its target is unknown. Overall study findings and caveats: Long-lived donors exceeded aged donors in naive CD4+ cells and diversity.

It was with a sample-barcoded 5' primer and a J-beta primer mix that a second PCR of roughly 6 to 12 cycles was run. Each cDNA molecule was tagged by a template-switch adaptor with 12 random nucleotides. TCRdb reprocessed the 5' RACE reads via MiXCR and lists one record per CDR3 protein. The sample comprises roughly 1,800,000 distinct CDR3 sequences, around half of which are singletons, and 2% to 2.5% rests with the top ten. CDR3 size: 15 residues. CDR1 is KGHSH, CDR2 LQKENI, per germline. The J segment lost 3 bases and the V segment lost 6 bases, leaving 5 bases of the junction unmatched. The gene calls are TRBV18 and TRBJ2-5, with 12 nucleotides matching TRBD2. This TCR derives from a woman aged 40 to 55 in good health. The sample was blood. CDR3 nucleotides: TGTGCCAGCTCGACTAGCGGGGGAACTAAAGAGACCCAGTACTTC. Protein: CASSTSGGTKETQYF.